This TCR beta chain appears in the sequencing data of a study of blood T cell repertoires in COVID-19. Study as a whole: PBMCs, B-cell-depleted T cells, or T cells were the source of the cDNA or gDNA that made up the material.

Per the original data handling: How many nucleated cells were present was estimated from reference gene primer amplification. The repertoire was sequenced with immunoSEQ multiplex PCR; TCRdb's copy has only in-frame clones and lacks some. The D gene and trimming were derived from the DNA, and the V and J assignments and clone size from that table. This sample carries 55,000 to 90,000 clones, 91% of them seen once, and the ten largest clones take roughly 13%. Per the germline V gene, CDR1 is SGHTA and CDR2 is FQGNSA. Trimming pared 5 bases from V and 9 bases from J, leaving 11 bases between. CDR3 length equals 12 residues.

Input material: peripheral blood. The chain employs TRBV7-2 and TRBJ1-3; D unresolved. This sequence was found in a human donor with active COVID-19. The donor label of this sample is uncertain. This chain's CDR3 is CASSPRMATIYF. For the CDR3, the DNA is TGTGCCAGCAGCCCTAGGATGGCCACCATATATTTT.